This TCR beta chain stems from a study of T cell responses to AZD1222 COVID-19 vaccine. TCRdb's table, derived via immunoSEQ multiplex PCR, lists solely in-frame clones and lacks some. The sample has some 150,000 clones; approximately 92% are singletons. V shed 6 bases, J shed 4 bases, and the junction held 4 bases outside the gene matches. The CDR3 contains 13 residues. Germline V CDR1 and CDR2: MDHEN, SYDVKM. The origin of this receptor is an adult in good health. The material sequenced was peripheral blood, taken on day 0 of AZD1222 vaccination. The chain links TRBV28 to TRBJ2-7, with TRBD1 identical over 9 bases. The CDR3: CASRTGGDYEQYF. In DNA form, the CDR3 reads TGTGCCAGCAGAACAGGGGGCGATTACGAGCAGTACTTC.